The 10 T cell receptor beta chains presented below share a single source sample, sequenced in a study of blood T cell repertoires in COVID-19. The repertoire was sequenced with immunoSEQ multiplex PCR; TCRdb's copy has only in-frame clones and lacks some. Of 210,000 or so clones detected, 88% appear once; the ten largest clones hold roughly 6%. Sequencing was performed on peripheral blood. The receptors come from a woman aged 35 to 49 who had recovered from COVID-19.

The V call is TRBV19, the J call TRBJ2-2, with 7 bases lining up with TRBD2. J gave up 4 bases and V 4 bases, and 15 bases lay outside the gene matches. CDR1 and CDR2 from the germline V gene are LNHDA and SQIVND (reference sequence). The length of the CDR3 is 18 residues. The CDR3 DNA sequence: TGTGCCAGTAGTACGGGTGGTGTGACTAGCAGGTTCACCGGGGAGCTGTTTTTT. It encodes CASSTGGVTSRFTGELFF.

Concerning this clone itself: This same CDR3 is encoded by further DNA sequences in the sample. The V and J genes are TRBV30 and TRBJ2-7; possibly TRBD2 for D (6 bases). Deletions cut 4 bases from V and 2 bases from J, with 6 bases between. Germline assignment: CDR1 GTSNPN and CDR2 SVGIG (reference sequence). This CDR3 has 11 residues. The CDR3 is CAWTSAYEQYF. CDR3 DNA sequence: TGTGCCTGGACTAGCGCCTACGAGCAGTACTTC.

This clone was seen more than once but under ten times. The CDR3 here is CASRWADRGGGYTF. DNA of the CDR3: TGTGCCAGCAGATGGGCGGACAGGGGGGGTGGCTACACCTTC. The V call is TRBV28, the J call TRBJ1-2; 10 bases fit TRBD1. V gave up 6 bases and J gave up 7 bases; unmatched junction bases: 8. Germline V lookup: CDR1 MDHEN, CDR2 SYDVKM. The CDR3 totals 14 residues.

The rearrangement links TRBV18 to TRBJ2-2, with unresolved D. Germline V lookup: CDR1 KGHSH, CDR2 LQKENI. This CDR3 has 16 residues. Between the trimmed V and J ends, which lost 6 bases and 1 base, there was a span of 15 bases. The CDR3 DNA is TGTGCCAGCTCCCCTCAGGCAGCTAAGAACACCGGGGAGCTGTTTTTT. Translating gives CASSPQAAKNTGELFF.

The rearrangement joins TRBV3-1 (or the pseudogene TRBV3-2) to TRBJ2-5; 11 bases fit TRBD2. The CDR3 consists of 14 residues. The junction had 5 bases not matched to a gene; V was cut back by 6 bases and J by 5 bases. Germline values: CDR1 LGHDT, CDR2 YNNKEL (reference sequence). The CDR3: CASRLAGGLETQYF. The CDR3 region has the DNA TGTGCCAGCAGATTAGCGGGAGGGCTGGAGACCCAGTACTTC.

The CDR3 loop reads CASNKRTSGDQETQYF. As DNA, the CDR3 is TGTGCCAGTAATAAGAGGACTAGCGGGGACCAAGAGACCCAGTACTTC. This sequence joins TRBV27 and TRBJ2-5; 12 bases are a match to TRBD2. Germline CDR1 reads MNHEY; CDR2 reads SMNVEV (reference sequence). The ends lost 9 bases at V and 0 bases at J; junction bases unmatched: 8. The CDR3 has 16 amino acids.

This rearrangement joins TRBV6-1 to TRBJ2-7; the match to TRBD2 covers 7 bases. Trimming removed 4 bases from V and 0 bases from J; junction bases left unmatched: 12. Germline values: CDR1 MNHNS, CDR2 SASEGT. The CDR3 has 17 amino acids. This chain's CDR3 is CASSGGGTSVLSYEQYF. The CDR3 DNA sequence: TGTGCCAGCAGTGGGGGGGGAACTAGCGTCCTCTCCTACGAGCAGTACTTC.

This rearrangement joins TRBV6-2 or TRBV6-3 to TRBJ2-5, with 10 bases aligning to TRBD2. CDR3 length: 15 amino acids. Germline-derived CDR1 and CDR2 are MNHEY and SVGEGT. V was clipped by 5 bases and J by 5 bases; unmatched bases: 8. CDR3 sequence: CASSRGLAMGETQYF. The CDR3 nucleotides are TGTGCCAGCAGTAGGGGACTAGCGATGGGCGAGACCCAGTACTTC.

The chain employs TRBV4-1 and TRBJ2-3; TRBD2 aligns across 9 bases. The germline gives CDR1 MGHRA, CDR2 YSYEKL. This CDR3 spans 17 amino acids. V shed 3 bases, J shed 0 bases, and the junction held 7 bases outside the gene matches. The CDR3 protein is CASSQGPTSGSTDTQYF. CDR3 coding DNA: TGCGCCAGCAGCCAGGGTCCGACTAGCGGAAGCACAGATACGCAGTATTTT.

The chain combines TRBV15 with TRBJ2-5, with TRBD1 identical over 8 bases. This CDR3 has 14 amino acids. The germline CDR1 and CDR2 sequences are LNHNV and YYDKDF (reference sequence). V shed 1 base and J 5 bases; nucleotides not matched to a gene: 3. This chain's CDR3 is CATSRAGQAETQYF. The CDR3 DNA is TGTGCCACCAGCAGAGCGGGACAGGCGGAGACCCAGTACTTC.